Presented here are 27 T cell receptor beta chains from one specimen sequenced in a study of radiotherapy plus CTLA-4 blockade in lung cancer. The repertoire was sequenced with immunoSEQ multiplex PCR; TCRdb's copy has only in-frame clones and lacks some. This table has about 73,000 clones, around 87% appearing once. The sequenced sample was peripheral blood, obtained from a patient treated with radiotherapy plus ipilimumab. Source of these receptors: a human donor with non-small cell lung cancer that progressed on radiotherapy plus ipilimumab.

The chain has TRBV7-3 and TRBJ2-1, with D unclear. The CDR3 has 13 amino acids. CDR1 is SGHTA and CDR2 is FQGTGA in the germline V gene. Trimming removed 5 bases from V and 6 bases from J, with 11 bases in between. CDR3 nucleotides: TGTGCCAGCAGCCCATCCCCGTCCAATGAGCAGTTCTTC. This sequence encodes CASSPSPSNEQFF.

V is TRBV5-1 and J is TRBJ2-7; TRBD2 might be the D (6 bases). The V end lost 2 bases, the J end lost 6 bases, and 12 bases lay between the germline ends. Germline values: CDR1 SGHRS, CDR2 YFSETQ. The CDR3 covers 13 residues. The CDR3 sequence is CASSLNLGGEQYF. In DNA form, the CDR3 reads TGCGCCAGCAGCTTAAACCTGGGAGGCGAGCAGTACTTC.

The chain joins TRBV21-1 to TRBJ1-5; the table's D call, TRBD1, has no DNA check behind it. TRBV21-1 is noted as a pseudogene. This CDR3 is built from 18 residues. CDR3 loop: CASSPIIVGQSSNQPQHF. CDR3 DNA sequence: TGTGCCAGCAGCCCTATCATCGTTGGACAGAGTAGCAATCAGCCCCAGCATTTT.

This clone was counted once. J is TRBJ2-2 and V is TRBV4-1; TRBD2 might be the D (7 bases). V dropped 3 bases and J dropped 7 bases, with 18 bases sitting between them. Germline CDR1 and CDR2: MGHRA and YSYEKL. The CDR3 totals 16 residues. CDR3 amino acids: CASSHLGGGPGGELFF. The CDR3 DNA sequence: TGCGCCAGCAGCCACCTAGGGGGAGGGCCCGGCGGGGAGCTGTTTTTT.

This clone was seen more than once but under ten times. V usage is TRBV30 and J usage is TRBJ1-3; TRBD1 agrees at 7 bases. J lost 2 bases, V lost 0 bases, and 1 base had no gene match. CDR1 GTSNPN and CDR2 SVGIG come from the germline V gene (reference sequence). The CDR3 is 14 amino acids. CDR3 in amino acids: CAWSVGTAGNTIYF. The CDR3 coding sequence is TGTGCCTGGAGTGTAGGGACAGCTGGAAACACCATATATTTT.

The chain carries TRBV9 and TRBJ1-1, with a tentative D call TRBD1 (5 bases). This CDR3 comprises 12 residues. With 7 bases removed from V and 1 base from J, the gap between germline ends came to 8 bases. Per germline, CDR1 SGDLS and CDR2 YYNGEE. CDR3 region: CASGHRNTEAFF. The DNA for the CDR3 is TGTGCCAGCGGACACCGGAACACTGAAGCTTTCTTT.

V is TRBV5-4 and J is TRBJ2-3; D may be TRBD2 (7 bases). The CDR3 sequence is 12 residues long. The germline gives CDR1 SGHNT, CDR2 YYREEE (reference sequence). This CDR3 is CVTGAGASSQYF. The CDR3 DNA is TGTGTCACGGGGGCGGGAGCGTCTTCGCAGTATTTT. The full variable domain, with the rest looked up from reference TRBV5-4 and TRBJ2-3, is ETGVTQSPTHLIKTRGQQVTLRCSSQSGHNTVSWYQQALGQGPQFIFQYYREEENGRGNFPPRFSGLQFPNYSSELNVNALELDDSALYLCVTGAGASSQYFGPGTRLTVL.

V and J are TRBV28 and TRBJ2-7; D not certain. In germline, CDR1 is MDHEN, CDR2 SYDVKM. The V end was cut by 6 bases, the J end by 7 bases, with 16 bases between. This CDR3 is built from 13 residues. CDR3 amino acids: CASSPRTPKEQYV. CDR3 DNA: TGTGCCAGCAGCCCCAGGACCCCCAAGGAGCAGTACGTC.

CDR3 sequence (DNA): TGTGCCACGAAACAGGGGGCCCCGGTAGAGACCCAGTACTTC. Translating it yields CATKQGAPVETQYF. The chain uses TRBV6-1 and TRBJ2-5, with TRBD1 matching over 9 bases. The germline V gene encodes CDR1 MNHNS and CDR2 SASEGT. The CDR3 runs to 14 residues. V lost 10 bases and J lost 4; bases outside the gene matches: 10.

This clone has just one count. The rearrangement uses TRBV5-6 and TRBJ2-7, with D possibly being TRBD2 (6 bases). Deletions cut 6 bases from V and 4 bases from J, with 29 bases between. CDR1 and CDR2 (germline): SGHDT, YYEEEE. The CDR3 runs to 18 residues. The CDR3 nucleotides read TGTGCCAGCACCTCCCGCAGGAGGGGCCCCTGGGGGATTTACGAGCAGTACGTC. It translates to CASTSRRRGPWGIYEQYV.

The chain's CDR3 is CASSLATGNTIYF. The CDR3 DNA sequence: TGTGCCAGCAGCTTAGCGACAGGAAACACCATATATTTT. This chain links TRBV7-2 with TRBJ1-3; D gene unclear. The V gene's germline CDR1 is SGHTA and CDR2 FQGNSA. Trimming pared 0 bases from V and 4 bases from J, leaving 4 bases between. The CDR3 length is 13 residues.

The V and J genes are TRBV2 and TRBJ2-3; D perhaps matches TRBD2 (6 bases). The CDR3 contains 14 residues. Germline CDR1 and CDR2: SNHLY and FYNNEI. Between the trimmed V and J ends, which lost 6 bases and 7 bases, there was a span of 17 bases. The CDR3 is CASRPGTFEHTQYF. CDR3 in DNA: TGTGCCAGCAGACCCGGGACTTTTGAACATACGCAGTATTTT.

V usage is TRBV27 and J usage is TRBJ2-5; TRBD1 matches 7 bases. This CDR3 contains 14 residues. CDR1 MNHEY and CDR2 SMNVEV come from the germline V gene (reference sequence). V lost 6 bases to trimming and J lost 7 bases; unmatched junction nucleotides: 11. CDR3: CASRHPRQGRTQYF. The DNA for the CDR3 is TGTGCCAGCAGACACCCAAGACAGGGAAGGACCCAGTACTTC.

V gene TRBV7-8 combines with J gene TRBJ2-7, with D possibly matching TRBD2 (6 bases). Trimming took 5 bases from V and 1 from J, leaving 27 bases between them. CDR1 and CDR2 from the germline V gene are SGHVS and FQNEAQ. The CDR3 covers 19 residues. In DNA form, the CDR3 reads TGTGCCAGCAGCCCAACCCGTCTAGCGACAAGACTGCCTTCCTACGAGCAGTACGTC. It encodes CASSPTRLATRLPSYEQYV.

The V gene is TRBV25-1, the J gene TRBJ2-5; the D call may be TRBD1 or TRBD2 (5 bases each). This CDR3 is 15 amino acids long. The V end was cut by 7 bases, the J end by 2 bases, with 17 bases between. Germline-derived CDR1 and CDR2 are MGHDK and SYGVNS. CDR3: CASNNARDVQETQYF. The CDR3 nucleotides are TGTGCCAGCAACAACGCCCGGGACGTACAAGAGACCCAGTACTTC.

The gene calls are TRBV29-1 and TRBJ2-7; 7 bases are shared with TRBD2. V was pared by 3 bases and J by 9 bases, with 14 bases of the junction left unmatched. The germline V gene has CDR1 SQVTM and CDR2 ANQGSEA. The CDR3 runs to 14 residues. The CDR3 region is CSVDVPSGRAGQYF. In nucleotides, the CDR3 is TGCAGCGTTGATGTCCCTAGTGGGAGGGCCGGGCAGTACTTC.

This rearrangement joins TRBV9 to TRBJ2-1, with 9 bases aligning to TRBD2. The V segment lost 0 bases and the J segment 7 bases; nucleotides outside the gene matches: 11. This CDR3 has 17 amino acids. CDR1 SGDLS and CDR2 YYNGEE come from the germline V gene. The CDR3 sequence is CASSVAGGRAILNEQFF. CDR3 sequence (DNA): TGTGCCAGCAGCGTAGCCGGCGGGAGGGCCATTTTGAATGAGCAGTTCTTC.

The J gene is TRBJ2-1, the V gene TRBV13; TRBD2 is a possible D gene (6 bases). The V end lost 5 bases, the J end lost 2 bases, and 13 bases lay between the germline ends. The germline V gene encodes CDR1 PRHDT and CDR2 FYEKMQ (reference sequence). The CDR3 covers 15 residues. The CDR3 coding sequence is TGTGCCAGCAGCCTACGGACTACCCCCTACAATGAGCAGTTCTTC. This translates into CASSLRTTPYNEQFF.

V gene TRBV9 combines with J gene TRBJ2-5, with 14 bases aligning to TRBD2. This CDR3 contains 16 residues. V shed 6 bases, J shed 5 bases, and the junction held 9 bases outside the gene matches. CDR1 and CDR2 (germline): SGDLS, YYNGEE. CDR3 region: CASKPGLAGVMETQYF. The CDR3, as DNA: TGTGCCAGCAAACCGGGACTAGCGGGAGTCATGGAGACCCAGTACTTC.

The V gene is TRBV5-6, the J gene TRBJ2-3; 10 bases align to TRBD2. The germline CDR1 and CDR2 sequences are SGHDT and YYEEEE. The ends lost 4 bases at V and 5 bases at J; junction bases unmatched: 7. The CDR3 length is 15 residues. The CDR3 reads CASSPTGTSVDTQYF. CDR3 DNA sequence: TGTGCCAGCAGCCCGACCGGGACTAGCGTAGATACGCAGTATTTT. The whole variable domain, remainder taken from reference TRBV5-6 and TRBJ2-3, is DAGVTQSPTHLIKTRGQQVTLRCSPKSGHDTVSWYQQALGQGPQFIFQYYEEEERQRGNFPDRFSGHQFPNYSSELNVNALLLGDSALYLCASSPTGTSVDTQYFGPGTRLTVL.

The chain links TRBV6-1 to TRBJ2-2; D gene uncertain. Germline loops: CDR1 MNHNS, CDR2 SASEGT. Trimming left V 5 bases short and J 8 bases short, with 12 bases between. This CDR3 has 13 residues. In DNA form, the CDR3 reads TGTGCCAGCAGTACCACCTTGACAGGGGAGCTGTTTTTT. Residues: CASSTTLTGELFF.

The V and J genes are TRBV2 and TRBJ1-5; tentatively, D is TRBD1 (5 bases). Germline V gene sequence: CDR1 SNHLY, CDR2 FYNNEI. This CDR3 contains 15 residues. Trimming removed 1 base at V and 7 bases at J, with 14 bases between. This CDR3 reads CASSEGQGSLQPQHF. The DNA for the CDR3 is TGTGCCAGCAGTGAAGGGCAGGGCTCCCTACAGCCCCAGCATTTT.

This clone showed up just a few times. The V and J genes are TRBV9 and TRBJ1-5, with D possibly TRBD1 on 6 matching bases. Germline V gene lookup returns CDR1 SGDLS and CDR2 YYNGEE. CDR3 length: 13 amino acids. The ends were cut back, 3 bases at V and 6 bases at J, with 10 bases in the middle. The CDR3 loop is CASSEGVSQPQHF. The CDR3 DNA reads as TGTGCCAGCAGCGAGGGGGTGAGTCAGCCCCAGCATTTT.

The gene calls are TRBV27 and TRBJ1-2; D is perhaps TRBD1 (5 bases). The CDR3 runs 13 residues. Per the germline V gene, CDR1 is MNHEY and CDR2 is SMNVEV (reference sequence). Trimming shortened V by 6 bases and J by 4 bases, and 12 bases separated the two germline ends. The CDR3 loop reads CASSRTGSYGYTF. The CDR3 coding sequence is TGTGCCAGCAGCCGAACAGGATCCTATGGCTACACCTTC.

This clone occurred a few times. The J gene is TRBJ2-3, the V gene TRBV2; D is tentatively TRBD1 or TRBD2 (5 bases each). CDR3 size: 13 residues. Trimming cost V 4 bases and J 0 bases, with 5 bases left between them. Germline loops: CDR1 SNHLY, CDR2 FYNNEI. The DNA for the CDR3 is TGTGCCAGCAGTGGGGACAGCACAGATACGCAGTATTTT. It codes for CASSGDSTDTQYF.

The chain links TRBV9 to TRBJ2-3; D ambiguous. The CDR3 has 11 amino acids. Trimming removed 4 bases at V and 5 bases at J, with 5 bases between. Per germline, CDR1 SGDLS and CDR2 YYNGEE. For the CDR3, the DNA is TGTGCCAGCAGCCTGAGAGATACGCAGTATTTT. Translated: CASSLRDTQYF. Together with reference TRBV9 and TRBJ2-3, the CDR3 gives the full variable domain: DSGVTQTPKHLITATGQRVTLRCSPRSGDLSVYWYQQSLDQGLQFLIQYYNGEERAKGNILERFSAQQFPDLHSELNLSSLELGDSALYFCASSLRDTQYFGPGTRLTVL.

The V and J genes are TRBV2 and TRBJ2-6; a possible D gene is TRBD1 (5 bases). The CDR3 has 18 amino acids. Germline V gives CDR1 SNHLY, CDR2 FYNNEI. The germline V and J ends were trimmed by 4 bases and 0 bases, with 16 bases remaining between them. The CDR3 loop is CASSVRVRSPSGANVLTF. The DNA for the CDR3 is TGTGCCAGCAGTGTCAGGGTACGTTCCCCCTCTGGGGCCAACGTCCTGACTTTC.